This paragraph covers one T cell receptor beta chain sequence. Its antigen is still unknown. Peripheral blood, 7.5 to 10 milliliters per participant, was collected. The sample belongs to a study of type 1 and type 2 diabetes patients. Study-wide context: Participants included type 1 and type 2 diabetes patients plus nondiabetic controls. Sequencing for the whole study yielded around 19 million paired-end reads.

CDR3 size: 15 residues. V lost 6 bases and J 5 bases, leaving 19 bases between the germline ends. Amplification started from genomic DNA. Multiplex PCR with 30 forward and 13 reverse primers amplified the TCR beta CDR3. One entry per CDR3 protein, called by TCRdb with MiXCR from the multiplex PCR reads. Of 280,000 or so distinct CDR3 sequences in the sample, roughly 50% are singletons; the top ten hold roughly an eighth. Study-wide results and limits: Highly-expanded CD4+ clones were few in type 2 diabetes, median one, 3.9% of reads.

This chain uses TRBV12-3 or TRBV12-4 with TRBJ1-2; possible D gene TRBD1, 6 bases. The clonotype originates from a man aged 18 to 35 with type 2 diabetes. Sequencing was performed on peripheral blood mononuclear cells (PBMCs). CDR3 bases: TGTGCCAGCAGGGCTGGACAGTTACCACCTTATGGCTACACCTTC. It codes for CASRAGQLPPYGYTF.